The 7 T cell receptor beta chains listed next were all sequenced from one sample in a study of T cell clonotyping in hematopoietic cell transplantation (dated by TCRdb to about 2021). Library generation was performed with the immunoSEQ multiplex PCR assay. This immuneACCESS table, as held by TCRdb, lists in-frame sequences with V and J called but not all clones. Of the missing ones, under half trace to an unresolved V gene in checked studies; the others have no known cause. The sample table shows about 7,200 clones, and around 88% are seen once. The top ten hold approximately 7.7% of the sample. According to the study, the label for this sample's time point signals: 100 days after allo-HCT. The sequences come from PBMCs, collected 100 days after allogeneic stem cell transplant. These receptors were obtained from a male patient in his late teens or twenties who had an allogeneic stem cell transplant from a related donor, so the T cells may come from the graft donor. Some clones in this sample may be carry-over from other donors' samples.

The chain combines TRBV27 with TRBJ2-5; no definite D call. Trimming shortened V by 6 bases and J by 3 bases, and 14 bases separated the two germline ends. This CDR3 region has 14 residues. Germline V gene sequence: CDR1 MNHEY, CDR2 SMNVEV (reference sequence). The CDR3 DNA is TGTGCCAGCAGGAGGCAGGTAGGCGAAGAGACCCAGTACTTC. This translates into CASRRQVGEETQYF.

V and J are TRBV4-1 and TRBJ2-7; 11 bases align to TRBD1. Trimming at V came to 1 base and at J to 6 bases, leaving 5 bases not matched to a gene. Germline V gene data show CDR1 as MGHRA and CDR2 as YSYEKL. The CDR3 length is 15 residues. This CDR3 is CASSQAGTGGSEQYV. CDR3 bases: TGCGCCAGCAGCCAAGCAGGGACAGGGGGGAGCGAGCAGTACGTC.

For the CDR3, the DNA is TGTGCTCGGACTAGCGGGGCGAACAATGAGCAGTTCTTC. This gives the protein CARTSGANNEQFF. The V and J genes are TRBV30 and TRBJ2-1, with 12 bases fitting TRBD2. CDR1 is GTSNPN, CDR2 SVGIG, per germline (reference sequence). CDR3 length equals 13 residues.

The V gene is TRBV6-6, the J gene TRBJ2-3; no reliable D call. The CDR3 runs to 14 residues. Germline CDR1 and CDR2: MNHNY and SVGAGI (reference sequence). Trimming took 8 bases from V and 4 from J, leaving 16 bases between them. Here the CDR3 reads CASRGRMGPDTQYF. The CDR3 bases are TGTGCCAGCCGTGGTAGAATGGGCCCAGATACGCAGTATTTT.

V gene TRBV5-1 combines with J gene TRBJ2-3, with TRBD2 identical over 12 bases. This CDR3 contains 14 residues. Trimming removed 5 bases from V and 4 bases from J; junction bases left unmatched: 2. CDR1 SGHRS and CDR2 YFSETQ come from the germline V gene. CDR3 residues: CASRTSGSADTQYF. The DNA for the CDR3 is TGCGCCAGCAGGACTAGCGGGAGTGCAGATACGCAGTATTTT.

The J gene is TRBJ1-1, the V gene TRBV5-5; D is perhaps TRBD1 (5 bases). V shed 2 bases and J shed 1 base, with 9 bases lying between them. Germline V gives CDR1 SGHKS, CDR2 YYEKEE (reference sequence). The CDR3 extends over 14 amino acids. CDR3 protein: CASSFGAANTEAFF. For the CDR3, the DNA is TGTGCCAGCAGCTTCGGGGCAGCGAACACTGAAGCTTTCTTT.

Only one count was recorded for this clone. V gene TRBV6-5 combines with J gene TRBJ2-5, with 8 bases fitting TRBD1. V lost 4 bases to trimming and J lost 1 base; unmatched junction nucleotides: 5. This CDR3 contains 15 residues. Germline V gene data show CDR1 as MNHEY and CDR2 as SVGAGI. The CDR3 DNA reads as TGTGCCAGCAGTTCCTTGGGACAGGCCCAAGAGACCCAGTACTTC. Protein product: CASSSLGQAQETQYF.